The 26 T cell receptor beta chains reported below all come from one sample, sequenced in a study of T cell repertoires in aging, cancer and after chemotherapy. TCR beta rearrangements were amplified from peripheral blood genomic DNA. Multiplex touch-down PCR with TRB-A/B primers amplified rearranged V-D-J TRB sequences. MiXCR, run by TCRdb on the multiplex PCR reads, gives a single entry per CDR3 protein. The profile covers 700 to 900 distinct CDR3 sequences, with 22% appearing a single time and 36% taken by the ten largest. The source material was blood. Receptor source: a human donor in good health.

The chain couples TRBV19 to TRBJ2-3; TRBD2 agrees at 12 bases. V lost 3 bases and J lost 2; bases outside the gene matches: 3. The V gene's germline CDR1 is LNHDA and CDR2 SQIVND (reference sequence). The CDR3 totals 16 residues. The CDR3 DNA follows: TGTGCCAGTAGTATCCTAGCGGGGGGGTTCACAGATACGCAGTATTTT. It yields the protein CASSILAGGFTDTQYF.

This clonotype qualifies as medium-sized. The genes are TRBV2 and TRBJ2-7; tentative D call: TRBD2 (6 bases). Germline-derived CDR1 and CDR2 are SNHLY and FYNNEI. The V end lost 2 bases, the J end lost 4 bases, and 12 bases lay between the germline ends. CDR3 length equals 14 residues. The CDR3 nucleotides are TGTGCCAGCAGTGAATCGGGGACTGAGTACGAGCAGTACTTC. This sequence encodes CASSESGTEYEQYF.

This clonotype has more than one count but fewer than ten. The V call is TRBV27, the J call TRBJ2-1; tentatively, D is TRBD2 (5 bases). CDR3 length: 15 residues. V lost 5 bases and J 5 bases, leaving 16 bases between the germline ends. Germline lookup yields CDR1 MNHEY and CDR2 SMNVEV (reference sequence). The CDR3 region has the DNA TGTGCCAGCAGTCCCCGAAATCGGGGTGACAATGAGCAGTTCTTC. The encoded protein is CASSPRNRGDNEQFF.

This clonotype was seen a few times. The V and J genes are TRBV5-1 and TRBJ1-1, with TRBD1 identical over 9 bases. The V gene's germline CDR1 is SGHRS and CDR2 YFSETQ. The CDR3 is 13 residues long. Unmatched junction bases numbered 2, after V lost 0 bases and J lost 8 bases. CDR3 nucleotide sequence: TGCGCCAGCAGCTTGGGGACAGGGGCAGAAGCTTTCTTT. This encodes CASSLGTGAEAFF. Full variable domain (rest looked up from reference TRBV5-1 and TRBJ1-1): KAGVTQTPRYLIKTRGQQVTLSCSPISGHRSVSWYQQTPGQGLQFLFEYFSETQRNKGNFPGRFSGRQFSNSRSEMNVSTLELGDSALYLCASSLGTGAEAFFGQGTRLTVV.

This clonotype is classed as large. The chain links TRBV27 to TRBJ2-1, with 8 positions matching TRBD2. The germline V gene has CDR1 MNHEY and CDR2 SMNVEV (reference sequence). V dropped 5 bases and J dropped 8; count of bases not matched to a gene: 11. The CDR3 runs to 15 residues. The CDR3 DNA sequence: TGTGCCAGCAGTCACCGGGAGGGAAGGTTCGATGAGCAGTTCTTC. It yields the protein CASSHREGRFDEQFF.

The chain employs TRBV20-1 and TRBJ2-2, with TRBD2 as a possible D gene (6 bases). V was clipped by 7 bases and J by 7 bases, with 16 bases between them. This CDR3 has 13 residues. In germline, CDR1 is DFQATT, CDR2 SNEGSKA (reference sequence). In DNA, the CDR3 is TGCAGTGTCTCGCGGGATCGGGGCGGGGAGCTGTTTTTT. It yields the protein CSVSRDRGGELFF.

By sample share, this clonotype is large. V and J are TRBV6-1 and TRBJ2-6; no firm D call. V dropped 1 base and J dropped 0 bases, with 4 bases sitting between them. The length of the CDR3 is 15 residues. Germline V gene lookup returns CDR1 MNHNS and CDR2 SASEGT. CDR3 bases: TGTGCCAGCAGTGAAGGGAACTCTGGGGCCAACGTCCTGACTTTC. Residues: CASSEGNSGANVLTF.

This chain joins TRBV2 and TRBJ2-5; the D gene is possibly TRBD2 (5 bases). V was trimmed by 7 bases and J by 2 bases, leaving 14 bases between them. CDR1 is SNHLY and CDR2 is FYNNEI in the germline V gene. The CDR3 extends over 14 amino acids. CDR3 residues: CASIFSGIQETQYF. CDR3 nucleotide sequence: TGTGCCAGCATCTTCTCGGGGATTCAAGAGACCCAGTACTTC.

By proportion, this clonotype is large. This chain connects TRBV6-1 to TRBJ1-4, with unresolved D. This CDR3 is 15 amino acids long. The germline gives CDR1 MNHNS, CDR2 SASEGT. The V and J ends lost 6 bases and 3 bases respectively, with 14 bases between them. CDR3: CASRAPGSSNEKLFF. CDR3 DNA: TGTGCCAGCAGAGCCCCGGGGTCTTCTAATGAAAAACTGTTTTTT.

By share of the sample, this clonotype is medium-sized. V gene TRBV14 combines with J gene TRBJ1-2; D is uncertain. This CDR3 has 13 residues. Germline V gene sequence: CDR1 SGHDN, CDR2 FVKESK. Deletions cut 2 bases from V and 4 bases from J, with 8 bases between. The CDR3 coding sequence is TGTGCCAGCAGCCAATCGGGAGTCTATGGCTACACCTTC. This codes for CASSQSGVYGYTF. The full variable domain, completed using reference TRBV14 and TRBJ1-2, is EAGVTQFPSHSVIEKGQTVTLRCDPISGHDNLYWYRRVMGKEIKFLLHFVKESKQDESGMPNNRFLAERTGGTYSTLKVQPAELEDSGVYFCASSQSGVYGYTFGSGTRLTVV.

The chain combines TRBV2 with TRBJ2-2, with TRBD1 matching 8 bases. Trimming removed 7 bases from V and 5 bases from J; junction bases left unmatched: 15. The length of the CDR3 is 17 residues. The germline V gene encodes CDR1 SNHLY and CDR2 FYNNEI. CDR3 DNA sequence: TGTGCCAGCAAGAGGGCGGGCAGGGGGCGGGCGACCGGGGAGCTGTTTTTT. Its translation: CASKRAGRGRATGELFF.

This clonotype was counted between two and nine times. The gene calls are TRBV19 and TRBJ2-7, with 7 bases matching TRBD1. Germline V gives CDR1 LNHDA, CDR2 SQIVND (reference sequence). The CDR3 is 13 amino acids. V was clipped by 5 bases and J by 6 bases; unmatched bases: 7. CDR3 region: CASSPQTGLEQYF. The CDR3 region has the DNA TGTGCCAGTAGTCCCCAGACAGGGCTCGAGCAGTACTTC.

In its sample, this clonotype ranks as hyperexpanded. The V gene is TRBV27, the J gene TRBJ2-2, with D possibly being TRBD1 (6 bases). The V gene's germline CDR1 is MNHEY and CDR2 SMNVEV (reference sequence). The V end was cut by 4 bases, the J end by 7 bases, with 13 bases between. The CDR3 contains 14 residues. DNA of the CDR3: TGTGCCAGCAGTTCACCAGGGGCGGTCGGGGAGCTGTTTTTT. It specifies CASSSPGAVGELFF.

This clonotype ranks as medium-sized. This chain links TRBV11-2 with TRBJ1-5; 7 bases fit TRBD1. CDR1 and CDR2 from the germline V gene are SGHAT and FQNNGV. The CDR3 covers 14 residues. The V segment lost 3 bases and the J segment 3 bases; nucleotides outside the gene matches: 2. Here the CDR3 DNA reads TGTGCCAGCAGCTTGGGGACAGCCAATCAGCCCCAGCATTTT. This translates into CASSLGTANQPQHF.

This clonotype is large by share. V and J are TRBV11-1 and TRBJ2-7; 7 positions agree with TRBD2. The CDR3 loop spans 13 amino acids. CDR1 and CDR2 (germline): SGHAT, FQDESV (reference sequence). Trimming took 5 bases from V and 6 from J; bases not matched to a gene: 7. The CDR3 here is CASSLGSGAEQYF. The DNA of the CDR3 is TGTGCCAGCAGCCTAGGAAGCGGGGCCGAGCAGTACTTC.

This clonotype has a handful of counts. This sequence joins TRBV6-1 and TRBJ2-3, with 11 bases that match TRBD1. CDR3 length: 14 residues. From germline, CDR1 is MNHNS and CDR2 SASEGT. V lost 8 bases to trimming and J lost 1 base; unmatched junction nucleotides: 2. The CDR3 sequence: CASVDRGRTDTQYF. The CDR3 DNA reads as TGTGCCAGCGTGGACAGGGGGCGCACAGATACGCAGTATTTT.

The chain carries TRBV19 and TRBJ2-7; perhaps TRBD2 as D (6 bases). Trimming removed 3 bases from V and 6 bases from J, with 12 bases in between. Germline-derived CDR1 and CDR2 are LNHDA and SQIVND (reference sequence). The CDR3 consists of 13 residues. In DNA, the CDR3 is TGTGCCAGTAGTATCGGAGGGGCCTCCGAGCAGTACTTC. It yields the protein CASSIGGASEQYF.

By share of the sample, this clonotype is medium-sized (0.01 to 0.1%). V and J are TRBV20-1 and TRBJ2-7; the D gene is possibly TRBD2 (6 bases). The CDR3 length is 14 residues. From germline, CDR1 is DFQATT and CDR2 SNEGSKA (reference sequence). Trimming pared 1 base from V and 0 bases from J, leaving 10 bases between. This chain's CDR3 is CSARAGVLSYEQYF. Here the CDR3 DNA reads TGCAGTGCTAGAGCGGGAGTGCTCTCCTACGAGCAGTACTTC.

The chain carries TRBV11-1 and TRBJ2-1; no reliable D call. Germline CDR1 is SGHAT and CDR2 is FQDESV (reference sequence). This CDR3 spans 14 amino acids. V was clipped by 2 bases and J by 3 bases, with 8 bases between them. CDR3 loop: CASSLREDYNEQFF. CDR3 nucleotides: TGTGCCAGCAGCTTAAGGGAAGACTACAATGAGCAGTTCTTC.

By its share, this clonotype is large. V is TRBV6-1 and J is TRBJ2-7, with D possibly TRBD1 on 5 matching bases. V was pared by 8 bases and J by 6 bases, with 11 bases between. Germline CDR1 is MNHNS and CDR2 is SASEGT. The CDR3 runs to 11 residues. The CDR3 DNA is TGTGCCAGCGGCCAGGGAATCGAGCAGTACTTC. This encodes CASGQGIEQYF.

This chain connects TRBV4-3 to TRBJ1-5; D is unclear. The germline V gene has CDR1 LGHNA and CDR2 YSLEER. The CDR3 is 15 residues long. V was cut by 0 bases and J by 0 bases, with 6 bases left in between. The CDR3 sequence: CASSQDTNSNQPQHF. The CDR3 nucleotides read TGCGCCAGCAGCCAAGACACCAATAGCAATCAGCCCCAGCATTTT.

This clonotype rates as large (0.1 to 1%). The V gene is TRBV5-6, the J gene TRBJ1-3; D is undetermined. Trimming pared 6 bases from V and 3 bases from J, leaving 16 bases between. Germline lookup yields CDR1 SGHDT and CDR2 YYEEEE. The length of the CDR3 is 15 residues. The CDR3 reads CASTTRQAVGNTIYF. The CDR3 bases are TGTGCCAGCACCACGAGGCAGGCGGTTGGAAACACCATATATTTT.

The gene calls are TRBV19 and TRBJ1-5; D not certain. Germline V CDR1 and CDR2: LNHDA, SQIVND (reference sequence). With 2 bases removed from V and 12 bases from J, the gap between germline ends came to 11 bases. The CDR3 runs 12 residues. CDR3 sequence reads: CASSIPYNDQHF. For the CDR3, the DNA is TGTGCCAGTAGTATACCGTACAATGACCAGCATTTT.

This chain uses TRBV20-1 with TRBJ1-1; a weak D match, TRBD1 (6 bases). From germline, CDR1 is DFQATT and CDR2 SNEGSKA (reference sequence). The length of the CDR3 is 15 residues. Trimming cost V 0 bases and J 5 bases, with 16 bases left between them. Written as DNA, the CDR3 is TGCAGTGCTAGAGATGATTTAGGGGGATGGACTGAAGCTTTCTTT. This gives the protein CSARDDLGGWTEAFF.

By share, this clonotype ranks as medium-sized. The CDR3 region has the DNA TGTGCCAGCAGTGGAGCTATCGGGACAGGGAGTGGCTACACCTTC. Translating it yields CASSGAIGTGSGYTF. This chain connects TRBV6-1 to TRBJ1-2; TRBD1 aligns across 9 bases. After removal of 4 bases from V and 7 bases from J, the junction contained 10 bases not matched to a gene. The CDR3 sequence is 15 residues long. Germline loops: CDR1 MNHNS, CDR2 SASEGT.

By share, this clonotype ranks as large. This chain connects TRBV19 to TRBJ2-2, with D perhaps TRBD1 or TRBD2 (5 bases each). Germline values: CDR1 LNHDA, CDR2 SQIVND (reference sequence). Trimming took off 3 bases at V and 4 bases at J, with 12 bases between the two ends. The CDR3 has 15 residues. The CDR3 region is CASSIGGVGTGELFF. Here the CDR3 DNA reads TGTGCCAGTAGTATTGGGGGAGTTGGCACCGGGGAGCTGTTTTTT.